A selection of T cell receptor beta chains follows, all from one sample in a study of T cells in Graves' hyperthyroidism and ophthalmopathy. TCRdb reprocessed the multiplex PCR reads via MiXCR and lists one record per CDR3 protein. The sample lists 640,000 or so distinct CDR3 sequences, more than 13% occurring once. Sequences were obtained from blood. The receptors were gathered from a woman aged 18-30 years with Graves' ophthalmopathy. The CDR3 runs from the conserved cysteine through the conserved F or W. A D gene is named only where the DNA matches it firmly. Size tells how often a clone was seen (once, few, many) or the class of an expanded clone, and some rows leave it out.

j_call: TRBJ2-3
v_call: TRBV10-3
clone_size: -
d_call: TRBD1
cdr3_aa: CAISEDRGTDTQYF
cdr3_nt: TGTGCCATCAGTGAGGACAGGGGCACAGATACGCAGTATTTT

j_call: TRBJ1-1
v_call: TRBV6-2/TRBV6-3
clone_size: many
d_call: -
cdr3_aa: CASSPRVGMVTEAFF
cdr3_nt: TGTGCCAGCAGTCCGCGGGTGGGGATGGTGACTGAAGCTTTCTTT

j_call: TRBJ1-5
v_call: TRBV28
clone_size: -
d_call: TRBD1
cdr3_aa: CASTPGGQNQPQHF
cdr3_nt: TGTGCCAGCACTCCAGGGGGTCAAAATCAGCCCCAGCATTTT

j_call: TRBJ1-4
v_call: TRBV28
clone_size: many
d_call: -
cdr3_aa: CASSFPLRDVNEKLFF
cdr3_nt: TGTGCCAGCAGTTTCCCGCTCCGGGACGTAAATGAAAAACTGTTTTTT

j_call: TRBJ1-6
v_call: TRBV4-1
clone_size: -
d_call: TRBD1
cdr3_aa: CASSHIPGQGDSPLHF
cdr3_nt: TGCGCCAGCAGCCATATTCCCGGACAGGGGGATTCACCCCTCCACTTT

j_call: TRBJ2-1
v_call: TRBV13
clone_size: many
d_call: TRBD1
cdr3_aa: CASSMGQLSYNEQFF
cdr3_nt: TGTGCCAGCAGCATGGGACAGCTCTCCTACAATGAGCAGTTCTTC

j_call: TRBJ1-2
v_call: TRBV5-6
clone_size: many
d_call: TRBD1
cdr3_aa: CASSFRDRIGYGYTF
cdr3_nt: TGTGCCAGCAGCTTCCGGGACAGGATTGGCTATGGCTACACCTTC

j_call: TRBJ2-1
v_call: TRBV19
clone_size: -
d_call: TRBD2
cdr3_aa: CASSRGDPLAGASYNEQFF
cdr3_nt: TGTGCCAGTAGTAGGGGTGACCCACTAGCGGGGGCCTCCTACAATGAGCAGTTCTTC

j_call: TRBJ1-5
v_call: TRBV3-2
clone_size: many
d_call: -
cdr3_aa: CASSQEGVINQPQHF
cdr3_nt: TGTGCCAGCAGCCAAGAGGGGGTGATCAATCAGCCCCAGCATTTT

j_call: TRBJ2-7
v_call: TRBV5-1
clone_size: few
d_call: -
cdr3_aa: CASSIDRDKAYEQYF
cdr3_nt: TGCGCCAGCAGCATAGATCGGGACAAGGCCTACGAGCAGTACTTC

j_call: TRBJ2-2
v_call: TRBV28
clone_size: many
d_call: -
cdr3_aa: CASSATGRRLGGELFF
cdr3_nt: TGTGCCAGCAGTGCGACAGGGCGAAGACTAGGCGGGGAGCTGTTTTTT

j_call: TRBJ2-7
v_call: TRBV7-3
clone_size: many
d_call: -
cdr3_aa: CASSLSANSYEQYF
cdr3_nt: TGTGCCAGCAGCTTATCAGCTAATTCCTACGAGCAGTACTTC

j_call: TRBJ2-4
v_call: TRBV9
clone_size: -
d_call: -
cdr3_aa: CASSQTRLAGDIQYF
cdr3_nt: TGTGCCAGCAGCCAGACTCGACTAGCAGGGGACATTCAGTACTTC

j_call: TRBJ2-7
v_call: TRBV30
clone_size: many
d_call: -
cdr3_aa: CAWSLRQGYEQYF
cdr3_nt: TGTGCCTGGAGTTTAAGGCAGGGTTACGAGCAGTACTTC

j_call: TRBJ1-5
v_call: TRBV7-9
clone_size: many
d_call: TRBD1
cdr3_aa: CASSPPDRHQPQHF
cdr3_nt: TGTGCCAGCAGCCCCCCGGACAGGCATCAGCCCCAGCATTTT

j_call: TRBJ1-3
v_call: TRBV18
clone_size: -
d_call: -
cdr3_aa: CASSPWTASGNTIYF
cdr3_nt: TGTGCCAGCTCACCTTGGACAGCCTCTGGAAACACCATATATTTT

j_call: TRBJ2-3
v_call: TRBV28
clone_size: -
d_call: TRBD2
cdr3_aa: CASSRRLAGVTDTQYF
cdr3_nt: TGTGCCAGCAGTCGGAGGCTAGCGGGAGTAACAGATACGCAGTATTTT

j_call: TRBJ2-1
v_call: TRBV28
clone_size: many
d_call: -
cdr3_aa: CASSLTPPFLGGRGLNEQFF
cdr3_nt: TGTGCCAGCAGTTTAACCCCACCCTTTCTGGGGGGGCGGGGGCTCAATGAGCAGTTCTTC